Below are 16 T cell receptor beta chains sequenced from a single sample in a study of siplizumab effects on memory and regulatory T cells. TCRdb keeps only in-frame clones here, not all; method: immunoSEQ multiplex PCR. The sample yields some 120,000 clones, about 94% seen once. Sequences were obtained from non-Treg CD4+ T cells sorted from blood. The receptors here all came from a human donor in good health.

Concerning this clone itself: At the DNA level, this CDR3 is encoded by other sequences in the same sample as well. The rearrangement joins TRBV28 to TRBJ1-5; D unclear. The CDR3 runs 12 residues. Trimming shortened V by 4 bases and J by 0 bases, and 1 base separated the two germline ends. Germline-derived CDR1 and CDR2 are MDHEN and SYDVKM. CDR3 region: CASSYSNQPQHF. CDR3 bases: TGTGCCAGCAGTTATAGCAATCAGCCCCAGCATTTT.

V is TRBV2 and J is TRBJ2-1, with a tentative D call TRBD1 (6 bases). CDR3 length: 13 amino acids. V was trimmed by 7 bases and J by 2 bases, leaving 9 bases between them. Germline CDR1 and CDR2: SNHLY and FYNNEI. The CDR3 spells CASIPGAYNEQFF. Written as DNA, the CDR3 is TGTGCCAGCATCCCAGGGGCCTACAATGAGCAGTTCTTC.

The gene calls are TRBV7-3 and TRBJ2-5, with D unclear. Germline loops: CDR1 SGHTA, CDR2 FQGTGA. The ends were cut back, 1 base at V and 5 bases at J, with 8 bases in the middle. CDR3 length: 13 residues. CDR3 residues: CASSLRLEETQYF. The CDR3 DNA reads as TGTGCCAGCAGCTTAAGGTTGGAGGAGACCCAGTACTTC.

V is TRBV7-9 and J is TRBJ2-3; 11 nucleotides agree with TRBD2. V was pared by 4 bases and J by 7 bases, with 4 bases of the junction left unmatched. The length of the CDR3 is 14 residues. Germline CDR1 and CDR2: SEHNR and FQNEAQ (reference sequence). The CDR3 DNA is TGTGCCAGCAGCTCCGGGACTAGCGGTTATACGCAGTATTTT. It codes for CASSSGTSGYTQYF. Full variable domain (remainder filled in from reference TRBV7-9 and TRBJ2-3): DTGVSQNPRHKITKRGQNVTFRCDPISEHNRLYWYRQTLGQGPEFLTYFQNEAQLEKSRLLSDRFSAERPKGSFSTLEIQRTEQGDSAMYLCASSSGTSGYTQYFGPGTRLTVL.

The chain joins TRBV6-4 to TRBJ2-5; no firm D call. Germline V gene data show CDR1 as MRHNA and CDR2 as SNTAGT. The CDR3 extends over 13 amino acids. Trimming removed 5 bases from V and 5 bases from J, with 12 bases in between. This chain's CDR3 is CASSRVPRETQYF. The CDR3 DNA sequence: TGTGCCAGCAGTCGAGTACCCCGGGAGACCCAGTACTTC.

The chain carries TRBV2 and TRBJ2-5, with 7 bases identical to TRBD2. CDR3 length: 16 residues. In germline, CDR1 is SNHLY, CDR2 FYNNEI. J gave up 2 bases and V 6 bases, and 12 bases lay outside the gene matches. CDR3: CASRPTTPGLQETQYF. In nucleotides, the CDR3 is TGTGCCAGCAGGCCAACGACTCCGGGACTACAAGAGACCCAGTACTTC.

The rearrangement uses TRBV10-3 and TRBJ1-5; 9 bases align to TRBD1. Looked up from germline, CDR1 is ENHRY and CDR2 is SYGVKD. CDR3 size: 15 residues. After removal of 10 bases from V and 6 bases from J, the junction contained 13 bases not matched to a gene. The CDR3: CATTQTGGAVQPQHF. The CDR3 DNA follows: TGTGCCACCACTCAAACAGGGGGCGCGGTTCAGCCCCAGCATTTT.

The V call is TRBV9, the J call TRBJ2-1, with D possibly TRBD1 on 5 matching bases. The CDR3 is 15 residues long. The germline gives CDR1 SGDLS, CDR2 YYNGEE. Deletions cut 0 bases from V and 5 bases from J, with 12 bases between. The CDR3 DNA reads TGTGCCAGCAGCGTAGAAATACAGGTAAACAATGAGCAGTTCTTC. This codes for CASSVEIQVNNEQFF.

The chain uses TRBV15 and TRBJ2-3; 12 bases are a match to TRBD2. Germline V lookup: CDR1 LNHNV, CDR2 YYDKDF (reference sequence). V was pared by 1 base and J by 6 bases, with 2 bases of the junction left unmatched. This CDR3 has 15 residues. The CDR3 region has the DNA TGTGCCACCAGCAGAGGACTAGCGGGGGACGATACGCAGTATTTT. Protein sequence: CATSRGLAGDDTQYF.

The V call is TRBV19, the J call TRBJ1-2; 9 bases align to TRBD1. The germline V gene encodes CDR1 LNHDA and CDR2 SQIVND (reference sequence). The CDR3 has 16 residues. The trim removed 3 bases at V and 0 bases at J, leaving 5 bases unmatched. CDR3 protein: CASSMWTGASNYGYTF. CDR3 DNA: TGTGCCAGTAGTATGTGGACAGGGGCCTCTAACTATGGCTACACCTTC.

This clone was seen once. The CDR3 nucleotides are TGTGCCATCAGGGGGACTAACAATGAGCAGTTCTTC. It specifies CAIRGTNNEQFF. This rearrangement joins TRBV10-3 to TRBJ2-1; TRBD2 aligns across 7 bases. CDR3 size: 12 residues. The germline gives CDR1 ENHRY, CDR2 SYGVKD. Losses at the gene ends were 6 bases for V and 5 bases for J; bases not matched to a gene: 1.

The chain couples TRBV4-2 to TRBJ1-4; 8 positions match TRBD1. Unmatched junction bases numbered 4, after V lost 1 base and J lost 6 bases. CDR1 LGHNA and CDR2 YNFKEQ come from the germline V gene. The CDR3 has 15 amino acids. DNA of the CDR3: TGTGCCAGCAGCCAAGTTCAGGGGGCGGATGAAAAACTGTTTTTT. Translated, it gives CASSQVQGADEKLFF.

CDR3 DNA: TGCGCCAGCAGCTTGGGGCTAGCGGGAACAAACCAAGAGACCCAGTACTTC. This sequence encodes CASSLGLAGTNQETQYF. This chain joins TRBV5-1 and TRBJ2-5, with 9 positions matching TRBD2. V dropped 0 bases and J dropped 0; count of bases not matched to a gene: 6. Germline V gene data show CDR1 as SGHRS and CDR2 as YFSETQ. The CDR3 extends over 17 amino acids. Drawing the rest from reference TRBV5-1 and TRBJ2-5, the complete variable domain is KAGVTQTPRYLIKTRGQQVTLSCSPISGHRSVSWYQQTPGQGLQFLFEYFSETQRNKGNFPGRFSGRQFSNSRSEMNVSTLELGDSALYLCASSLGLAGTNQETQYFGPGTRLLVL.

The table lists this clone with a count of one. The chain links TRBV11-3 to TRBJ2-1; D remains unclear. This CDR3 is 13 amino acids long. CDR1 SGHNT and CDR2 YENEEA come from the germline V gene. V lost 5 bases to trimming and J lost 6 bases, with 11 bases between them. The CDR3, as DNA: TGTGCCAGCAGCGGGCCTTGGGGCAATGAGCAGTTCTTC. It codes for CASSGPWGNEQFF.

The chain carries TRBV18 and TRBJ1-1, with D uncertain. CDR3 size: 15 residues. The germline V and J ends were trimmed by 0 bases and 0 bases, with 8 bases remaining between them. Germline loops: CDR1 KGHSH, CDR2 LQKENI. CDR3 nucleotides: TGTGCCAGCTCACCACCGGCTGGAATGAACACTGAAGCTTTCTTT. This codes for CASSPPAGMNTEAFF.

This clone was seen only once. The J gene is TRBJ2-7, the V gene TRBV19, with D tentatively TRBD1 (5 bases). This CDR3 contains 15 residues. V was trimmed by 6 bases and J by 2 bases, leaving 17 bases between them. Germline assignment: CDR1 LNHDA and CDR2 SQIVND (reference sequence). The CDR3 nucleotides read TGTGCCAGTAGCCGGACCTCGCAGGGCACCTACGAGCAGTACTTC. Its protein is CASSRTSQGTYEQYF.